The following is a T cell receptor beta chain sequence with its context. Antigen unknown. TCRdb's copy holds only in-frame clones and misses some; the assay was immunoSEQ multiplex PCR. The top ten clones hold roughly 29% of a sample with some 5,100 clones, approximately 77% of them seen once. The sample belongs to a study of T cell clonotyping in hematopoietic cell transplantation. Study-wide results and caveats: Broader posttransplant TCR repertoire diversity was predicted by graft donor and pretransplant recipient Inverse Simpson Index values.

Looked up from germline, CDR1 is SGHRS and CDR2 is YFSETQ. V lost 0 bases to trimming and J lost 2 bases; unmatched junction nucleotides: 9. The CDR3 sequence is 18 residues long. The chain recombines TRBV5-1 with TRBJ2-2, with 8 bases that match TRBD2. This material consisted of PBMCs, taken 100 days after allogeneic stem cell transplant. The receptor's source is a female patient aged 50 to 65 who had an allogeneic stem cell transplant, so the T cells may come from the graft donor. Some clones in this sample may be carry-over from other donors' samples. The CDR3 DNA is TGCGCCAGCAGCTTGGTCTCGCGGGAGGCCCATAACACCGGGGAGCTGTTTTTT. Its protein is CASSLVSREAHNTGELFF.